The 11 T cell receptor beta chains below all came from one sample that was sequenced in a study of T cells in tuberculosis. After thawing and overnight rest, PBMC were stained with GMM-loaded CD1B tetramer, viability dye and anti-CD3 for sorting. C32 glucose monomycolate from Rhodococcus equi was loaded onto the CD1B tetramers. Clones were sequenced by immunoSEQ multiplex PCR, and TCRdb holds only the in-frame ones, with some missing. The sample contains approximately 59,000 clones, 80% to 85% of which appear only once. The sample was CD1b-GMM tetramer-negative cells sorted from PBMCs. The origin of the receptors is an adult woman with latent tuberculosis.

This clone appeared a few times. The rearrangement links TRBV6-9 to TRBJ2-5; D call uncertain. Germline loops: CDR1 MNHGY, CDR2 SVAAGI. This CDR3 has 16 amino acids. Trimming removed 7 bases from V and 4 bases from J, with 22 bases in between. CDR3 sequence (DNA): TGTGCCAGCATTTTTTCCCCTGACCGGGTTGGAGAGACCCAGTACTTC. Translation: CASIFSPDRVGETQYF.

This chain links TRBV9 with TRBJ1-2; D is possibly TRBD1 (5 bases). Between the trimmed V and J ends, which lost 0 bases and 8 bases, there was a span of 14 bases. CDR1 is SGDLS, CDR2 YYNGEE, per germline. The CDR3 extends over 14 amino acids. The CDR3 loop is CASSVDGGAWGYTF. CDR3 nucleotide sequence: TGTGCCAGCAGCGTAGACGGCGGGGCATGGGGCTACACCTTC.

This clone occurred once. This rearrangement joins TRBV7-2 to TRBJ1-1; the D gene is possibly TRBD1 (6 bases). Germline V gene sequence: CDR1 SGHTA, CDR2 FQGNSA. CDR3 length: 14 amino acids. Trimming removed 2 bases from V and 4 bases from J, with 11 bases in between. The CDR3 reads CASSLQGWATEAFF. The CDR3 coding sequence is TGTGCCAGCAGCTTACAGGGGTGGGCCACTGAAGCTTTCTTT.

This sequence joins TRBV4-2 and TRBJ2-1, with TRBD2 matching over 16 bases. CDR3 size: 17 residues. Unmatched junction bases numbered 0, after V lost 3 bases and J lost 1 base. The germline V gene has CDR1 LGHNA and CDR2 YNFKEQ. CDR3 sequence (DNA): TGTGCCAGCAGCCAGGGACTAGCGGGAGGGTCCTACAATGAGCAGTTCTTC. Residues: CASSQGLAGGSYNEQFF.

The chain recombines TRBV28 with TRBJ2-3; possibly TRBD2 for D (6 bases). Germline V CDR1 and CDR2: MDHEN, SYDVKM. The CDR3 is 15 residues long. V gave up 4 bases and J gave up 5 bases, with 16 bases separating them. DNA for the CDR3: TGTGCCAGCAGTTCTTCTAGCGCCCGGATAGATACGCAGTATTTT. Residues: CASSSSSARIDTQYF.

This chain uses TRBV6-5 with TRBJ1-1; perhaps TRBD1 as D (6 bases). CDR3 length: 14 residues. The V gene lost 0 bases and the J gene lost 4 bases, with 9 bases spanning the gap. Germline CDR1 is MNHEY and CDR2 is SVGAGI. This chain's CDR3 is CASSYSKGGTEAFF. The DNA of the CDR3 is TGTGCCAGCAGTTACTCGAAAGGGGGCACTGAAGCTTTCTTT.

The CDR3 nucleotides read TGCGCCAGCACCGGACAGTTCTCTGGGGCCAACGTCCTGACTTTC. Its translation: CASTGQFSGANVLTF. The chain is built from TRBV10-1 and TRBJ2-6; tentatively, D is TRBD1 (6 bases). CDR1 and CDR2 (germline): WNHNN, SYGVQD (reference sequence). Between the trimmed V and J ends, which lost 7 bases and 0 bases, there was a span of 10 bases. The CDR3 runs to 15 residues.

The CDR3 DNA reads TGTGCCAGCAATCCCCACGGTGCAACTAATGAAAAACTGTTTTTT. This translates into CASNPHGATNEKLFF. The rearrangement joins TRBV28 to TRBJ1-4; D is unresolved. The germline V and J ends were trimmed by 7 bases and 0 bases, with 12 bases remaining between them. The CDR3 extends over 15 amino acids. Per the germline V gene, CDR1 is MDHEN and CDR2 is SYDVKM.

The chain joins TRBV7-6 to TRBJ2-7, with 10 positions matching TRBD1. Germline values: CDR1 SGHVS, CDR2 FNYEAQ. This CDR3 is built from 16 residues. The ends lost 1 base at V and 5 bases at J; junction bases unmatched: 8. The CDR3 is CASSLEGGQGIDEQYF. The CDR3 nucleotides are TGTGCCAGCAGCTTAGAAGGGGGACAGGGGATCGACGAGCAGTACTTC.

CDR3 coding DNA: TGTGCCAGCAGCCAGGCCAGGGCAACCTACGAGCAGTACTTC. It encodes CASSQARATYEQYF. The J gene is TRBJ2-7, the V gene TRBV7-2; the D gene is possibly TRBD1 (5 bases). Looked up from germline, CDR1 is SGHTA and CDR2 is FQGNSA. The CDR3 length is 14 residues. V gave up 5 bases and J gave up 2 bases, with 13 bases separating them.

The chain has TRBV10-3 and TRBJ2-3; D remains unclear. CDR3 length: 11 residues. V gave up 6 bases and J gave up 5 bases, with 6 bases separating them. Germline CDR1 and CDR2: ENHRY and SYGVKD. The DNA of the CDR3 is TGTGCCATCAGCCGACAAGATACGCAGTATTTT. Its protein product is CAISRQDTQYF.